This paragraph covers one TCR beta chain sequence. The CDR3 covers 12 residues. V dropped 7 bases and J dropped 7 bases, with 11 bases sitting between them. The germline V gene encodes CDR1 LNHDA and CDR2 SQIVND (reference sequence). Categorization into cohorts depended on clinical history that participants reported. The record originates from a study of blood T cell repertoires in COVID-19. At the level of the study: In each case, the material was cDNA or gDNA derived from T cells, B-cell-depleted T cells, or PBMCs.

TCRdb's copy holds only in-frame clones and misses some; the assay was immunoSEQ multiplex PCR. The table lists some 260,000 clones, around 86% of them singletons. The chain has TRBV19 and TRBJ1-5, with TRBD1 as a possible D gene (6 bases). Specimen: PBMCs or T cells enriched from blood (not recorded which). This TCR was recovered from a man aged 35 to 55 who had recovered from COVID-19. The CDR3, as DNA: TGTGCCAGTAAGCGTGGGGGCCAGCCCCAGCATTTT. Translating gives CASKRGGQPQHF. Drawing the rest from reference TRBV19 and TRBJ1-5, the complete variable domain is DGGITQSPKYLFRKEGQNVTLSCEQNLNHDAMYWYRQDPGQGLRLIYYSQIVNDFQKGDIAEGYSVSREKKESFPLTVTSAQKNPTAFYLCASKRGGQPQHFGDGTRLSIL.